The present T cell receptor (beta chain) was sequenced within a study of blood T cell repertoires in COVID-19. Across the study: COVID-19 samples collected from the United States, Italy and Spain covered acute and convalescent phases. T cells, B-cell-depleted T cells, or PBMCs provided the cDNA or gDNA that served as material.

Profiled with immunoSEQ multiplex PCR; TCRdb holds only in-frame clones, not every one. The data hold over 200,000 clones, with roughly 80% observed a single time. This clone has just a few counts. This CDR3 region has 13 residues. Germline CDR1 GTSNPN, CDR2 SVGIG (reference sequence). Trimming took off 2 bases at V and 3 bases at J, with 7 bases between the two ends. The V gene is TRBV30, the J gene TRBJ1-4; a weak D match, TRBD1 (6 bases). Sequenced material: PBMCs or T cells enriched from blood (not recorded which). The TCR was taken from a man in his sixties who had recovered from COVID-19. This CDR3 is CAWSWGPNEKLFF. The CDR3 nucleotides are TGTGCCTGGAGTTGGGGGCCTAATGAAAAACTGTTTTTT.